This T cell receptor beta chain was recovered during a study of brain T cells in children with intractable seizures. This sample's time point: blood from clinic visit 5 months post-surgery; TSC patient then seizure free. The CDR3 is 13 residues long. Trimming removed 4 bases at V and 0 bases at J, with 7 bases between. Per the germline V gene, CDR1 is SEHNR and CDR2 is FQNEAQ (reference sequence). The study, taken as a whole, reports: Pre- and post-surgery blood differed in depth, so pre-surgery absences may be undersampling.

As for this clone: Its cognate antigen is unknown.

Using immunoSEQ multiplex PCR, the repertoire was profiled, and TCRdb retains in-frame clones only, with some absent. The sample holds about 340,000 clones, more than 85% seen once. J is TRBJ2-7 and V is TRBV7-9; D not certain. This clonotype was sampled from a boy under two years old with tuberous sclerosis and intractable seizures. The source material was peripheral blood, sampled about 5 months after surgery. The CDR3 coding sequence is TGTGCCAGCAGCTGGACGAGCTCCTACGAGCAGTACTTC. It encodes CASSWTSSYEQYF.